Included here is one T cell receptor beta chain sequence, with context. This record comes from a study of shared clonotypes between healthy human individuals. CDR1 is GTSNPN and CDR2 is SVGIG in the germline V gene (reference sequence). The V end was cut by 5 bases, the J end by 6 bases, with 11 bases between. CDR3 length: 12 residues. Assay execution proceeded at the deep level. Every subset had its genomic DNA shared out evenly among several immunoSEQ plates. When replicate PCRs were run on unsorted PBMC, they used 250 to 300 ng DNA, about 27,000 T cell genomes. Sequencing of unsorted PBMC DNA was carried out using ten immunoSEQ deep assay plates. Method: immunoSEQ multiplex PCR; TCRdb's copy keeps in-frame clones and lacks some. The repertoire holds 450,000 to 500,000 clones, with about 78% as singletons.

Source material: PBMCs. The chain is built from TRBV30 and TRBJ2-1; tentative D call: TRBD2 (5 bases). The sequence derives from a woman in her forties in good health. Some clones in this sample may be carry-over from other donors' samples. CDR3 coding DNA: TGTGCCTGGGCGGCGGGTCCCAATGAGCAGTTCTTC. It encodes CAWAAGPNEQFF. Based on the CDR3 plus reference TRBV30 and TRBJ2-1, the full variable domain is SQTIHQWPATLVQPVGSPLSLECTVEGTSNPNLYWYRQAAGRGLQLLFYSVGIGQISSEVPQNLSASRPQDRQFILSSKKLLLSDSGFYLCAWAAGPNEQFFGPGTRLTVL.